The 25 T cell receptor beta chains presented below share a single source sample, sequenced in a study of T cell responses to AZD1222 COVID-19 vaccine. Clones were read by immunoSEQ multiplex PCR, and TCRdb kept only the in-frame ones, dropping some. The sample shows approximately 190,000 clones, about 92% of them seen only once. The sequences come from peripheral blood, collected on day 0 of AZD1222 vaccination. All receptors come from an adult in good health.

This CDR3 reads CSVEDLAGVGYGYTF. In DNA, the CDR3 is TGCAGCGTTGAAGATCTGGCAGGAGTGGGATATGGCTACACCTTC. The chain recombines TRBV29-1 with TRBJ1-2, with D uncertain. Germline-derived CDR1 and CDR2 are SQVTM and ANQGSEA. The CDR3 contains 15 residues. V lost 0 bases, J lost 5 bases, and 16 bases lay in between.

The V gene is TRBV18, the J gene TRBJ1-5; no clear D gene. Germline V gene lookup returns CDR1 KGHSH and CDR2 LQKENI. The length of the CDR3 is 17 residues. Trimming took off 2 bases at V and 1 base at J, with 15 bases between the two ends. The CDR3 reads CASSPYRPAESNQPQHF. The CDR3 coding sequence is TGTGCCAGCTCACCATACCGTCCTGCCGAGAGCAATCAGCCCCAGCATTTT.

This chain links TRBV6-1 with TRBJ1-1; D not certain. Trimming removed 2 bases from V and 3 bases from J, with 7 bases in between. CDR3 length: 13 amino acids. Looked up from germline, CDR1 is MNHNS and CDR2 is SASEGT. The CDR3: CASSEREDTEAFF. For the CDR3, the DNA is TGTGCCAGCAGTGAAAGGGAGGACACTGAAGCTTTCTTT.

This chain connects TRBV28 to TRBJ1-5; D uncertain. CDR3 size: 14 residues. Trimming shortened V by 6 bases and J by 1 base, and 10 bases separated the two germline ends. Germline values: CDR1 MDHEN, CDR2 SYDVKM. The CDR3, as DNA: TGTGCCAGCAGCCTACATCGGAGCAATCAGCCCCAGCATTTT. This codes for CASSLHRSNQPQHF.

This sequence joins TRBV10-3 and TRBJ1-1, with TRBD1 matching 7 bases. V lost 3 bases to trimming and J lost 2 bases; unmatched junction nucleotides: 9. Germline CDR1 ENHRY, CDR2 SYGVKD. This CDR3 region has 16 residues. The CDR3 sequence: CAISDFYSGGNTEAFF. CDR3 DNA sequence: TGTGCCATCAGTGATTTTTATTCAGGGGGTAACACTGAAGCTTTCTTT.

The chain combines TRBV7-8 with TRBJ1-2; TRBD1 is a possible D gene (6 bases). Trimming left V 5 bases short and J 4 bases short, with 8 bases between. This CDR3 has 12 residues. Looked up from germline, CDR1 is SGHVS and CDR2 is FQNEAQ. The CDR3 reads CASSRDIYGYTF. DNA for the CDR3: TGTGCCAGCAGCCGGGACATCTATGGCTACACCTTC.

The rearrangement uses TRBV6-9 and TRBJ2-1; no clear D gene. The V and J ends lost 5 bases and 0 bases respectively, with 14 bases between them. The CDR3 covers 16 residues. Germline CDR1 reads MNHGY; CDR2 reads SVAAGI. CDR3 nucleotides: TGTGCCAGCAGTGATCCGACTGGCAGCTCCTACAATGAGCAGTTCTTC. Amino acid sequence: CASSDPTGSSYNEQFF.

The chain uses TRBV4-1 and TRBJ1-2; no firm D call. V was cut by 3 bases and J by 3 bases, with 17 bases left in between. The CDR3 runs 16 residues. Looked up from germline, CDR1 is MGHRA and CDR2 is YSYEKL. The CDR3 spells CASSQSGPPKDYGYTF. The CDR3 DNA sequence: TGCGCCAGCAGCCAGTCCGGACCGCCAAAGGACTATGGCTACACCTTC.

The chain is built from TRBV9 and TRBJ1-2; D unclear. The V gene's germline CDR1 is SGDLS and CDR2 YYNGEE. V shed 3 bases and J shed 4 bases, with 10 bases lying between them. The CDR3 consists of 13 residues. The CDR3 protein is CASSETESYGYTF. The CDR3 DNA sequence: TGTGCCAGCAGCGAGACTGAAAGCTATGGCTACACCTTC. The complete variable domain, with remaining parts taken from reference TRBV9 and TRBJ1-2, reads DSGVTQTPKHLITATGQRVTLRCSPRSGDLSVYWYQQSLDQGLQFLIQYYNGEERAKGNILERFSAQQFPDLHSELNLSSLELGDSALYFCASSETESYGYTFGSGTRLTVV.

This clone was seen once. The V gene is TRBV11-1, the J gene TRBJ2-7, with 11 bases lining up with TRBD2. V lost 5 bases to trimming and J lost 0 bases; unmatched junction nucleotides: 3. The germline gives CDR1 SGHAT, CDR2 FQDESV (reference sequence). CDR3 size: 15 residues. The CDR3 sequence: CASSQTSGSSYEQYF. As DNA, the CDR3 is TGTGCCAGCAGCCAAACTAGCGGGAGCTCCTACGAGCAGTACTTC.

The chain employs TRBV4-1 and TRBJ2-3; either TRBD1 or TRBD2 may supply D (5 bases each). Deletions cut 4 bases from V and 0 bases from J, with 14 bases between. The CDR3 runs to 16 residues. Germline CDR1 reads MGHRA; CDR2 reads YSYEKL. The CDR3 DNA reads as TGCGCCAGCAGCCCCTCTACGTGGGGGAGCACAGATACGCAGTATTTT. Residues: CASSPSTWGSTDTQYF.

This clone showed up just a few times. This sequence joins TRBV7-9 and TRBJ1-5, with D tentatively TRBD1 (5 bases). V dropped 5 bases and J dropped 0 bases, with 11 bases sitting between them. Looked up from germline, CDR1 is SEHNR and CDR2 is FQNEAQ (reference sequence). The CDR3 totals 15 residues. The CDR3 sequence: CASSPGGNSNQPQHF. CDR3 bases: TGTGCCAGCAGCCCCGGGGGAAATAGCAATCAGCCCCAGCATTTT. The variable domain in full, completed from reference TRBV7-9 and TRBJ1-5, reads DTGVSQNPRHKITKRGQNVTFRCDPISEHNRLYWYRQTLGQGPEFLTYFQNEAQLEKSRLLSDRFSAERPKGSFSTLEIQRTEQGDSAMYLCASSPGGNSNQPQHFGDGTRLSIL.

The J gene is TRBJ1-1, the V gene TRBV5-1, with D tentatively TRBD1 (5 bases). The CDR3 loop spans 14 amino acids. Trimming left V 0 bases short and J 1 base short, with 7 bases between. Germline lookup yields CDR1 SGHRS and CDR2 YFSETQ. DNA for the CDR3: TGCGCCAGCAGCTTGGACGGGACGAACACTGAAGCTTTCTTT. Its translation: CASSLDGTNTEAFF.

The chain employs TRBV5-1 and TRBJ2-3; 12 positions match TRBD2. V gave up 0 bases and J gave up 2 bases; unmatched junction bases: 7. CDR1 and CDR2 (germline): SGHRS, YFSETQ. CDR3 size: 18 residues. The CDR3 region is CASSLAKTSGGFTDTQYF. In DNA form, the CDR3 reads TGCGCCAGCAGCTTGGCCAAAACTAGCGGGGGGTTCACAGATACGCAGTATTTT.

The chain couples TRBV19 to TRBJ1-1; 8 bases line up with TRBD1. The V gene's germline CDR1 is LNHDA and CDR2 SQIVND (reference sequence). The CDR3 covers 15 residues. Trimming took 5 bases from V and 7 from J; bases not matched to a gene: 12. The CDR3 is CASSRPGQVYSEAFF. CDR3 coding DNA: TGTGCCAGTAGTCGACCGGGACAGGTTTACAGTGAAGCTTTCTTT. Full variable domain (missing parts from reference TRBV19 and TRBJ1-1): DGGITQSPKYLFRKEGQNVTLSCEQNLNHDAMYWYRQDPGQGLRLIYYSQIVNDFQKGDIAEGYSVSREKKESFPLTVTSAQKNPTAFYLCASSRPGQVYSEAFFGQGTRLTVV.

The count of this clone is one. V and J are TRBV7-9 and TRBJ1-4; no definite D call. The germline gives CDR1 SEHNR, CDR2 FQNEAQ (reference sequence). The CDR3 is made up of 14 amino acids. V was cut by 4 bases and J by 3 bases, with 9 bases left in between. CDR3 residues: CASSYIGANEKLFF. In DNA, the CDR3 is TGTGCCAGCAGCTACATCGGCGCTAATGAAAAACTGTTTTTT.

V gene TRBV15 combines with J gene TRBJ1-1, with D possibly TRBD1 on 5 matching bases. Germline-derived CDR1 and CDR2 are LNHNV and YYDKDF (reference sequence). The CDR3 has 14 residues. The germline V and J ends were trimmed by 1 base and 3 bases, with 9 bases remaining between them. The CDR3 DNA is TGTGCCACCAGCAGAGGGCAGGGAGACACTGAAGCTTTCTTT. Residues: CATSRGQGDTEAFF.

This chain uses TRBV19 with TRBJ2-7; TRBD1 or TRBD2 may be the D gene (5 bases each). The CDR3 spans 13 residues. Deletions cut 4 bases from V and 6 bases from J, with 13 bases between. CDR1 is LNHDA, CDR2 SQIVND, per germline (reference sequence). CDR3 residues: CASSTGPVGEQYF. Written as DNA, the CDR3 is TGTGCCAGTAGTACGGGACCGGTCGGCGAGCAGTACTTC. The variable domain in full, completed from reference TRBV19 and TRBJ2-7, reads DGGITQSPKYLFRKEGQNVTLSCEQNLNHDAMYWYRQDPGQGLRLIYYSQIVNDFQKGDIAEGYSVSREKKESFPLTVTSAQKNPTAFYLCASSTGPVGEQYFGPGTRLTVT.

The chain couples TRBV27 to TRBJ1-6; 8 bases line up with TRBD1. The CDR3 loop spans 13 amino acids. Germline values: CDR1 MNHEY, CDR2 SMNVEV (reference sequence). V shed 7 bases and J 9 bases; nucleotides not matched to a gene: 5. The CDR3 loop reads CASKSGGGSPLHF. The CDR3, as DNA: TGTGCCAGCAAATCAGGGGGCGGTTCACCCCTCCACTTT.

The chain links TRBV12-5 to TRBJ2-5; D gene uncertain. The CDR3 totals 12 residues. Germline values: CDR1 LGHNT, CDR2 FRNRAP. The V end lost 6 bases, the J end lost 2 bases, and 7 bases lay between the germline ends. The chain's CDR3 is CASGTGQETQYF. CDR3 nucleotide sequence: TGTGCTAGTGGGACCGGGCAAGAGACCCAGTACTTC. The full variable domain, rest sourced from reference TRBV12-5 and TRBJ2-5, is DARVTQTPRHKVTEMGQEVTMRCQPILGHNTVFWYRQTMMQGLELLAYFRNRAPLDDSGMPKDRFSAEMPDATLATLKIQPSEPRDSAVYFCASGTGQETQYFGPGTRLLVL.

This clone was observed a single time. An end of the junction does not agree with germline; a read error may underlie this. The chain joins TRBV27 to TRBJ1-6; D is undetermined. Per the germline V gene, CDR1 is MNHEY and CDR2 is SMNVEV (reference sequence). The CDR3 has 13 amino acids. CDR3 residues: CATSDDYNSPLHF. DNA of the CDR3: TGTGCCACCAGTGACGACTATAATTCACCCCTCCACTTT.

The rearrangement uses TRBV7-9 and TRBJ1-6; 10 bases fit TRBD1. From germline, CDR1 is SEHNR and CDR2 FQNEAQ (reference sequence). Unmatched junction bases numbered 4, after V lost 5 bases and J lost 0 bases. The CDR3 is 17 amino acids. The CDR3 reads CASSTDRGSSYNSPLHF. CDR3 coding DNA: TGTGCCAGCAGCACGGACAGGGGGAGCTCCTATAATTCACCCCTCCACTTT.

V usage is TRBV7-6 and J usage is TRBJ2-5; no firm D call. Germline loops: CDR1 SGHVS, CDR2 FNYEAQ. CDR3 length: 15 amino acids. Deletions cut 5 bases from V and 8 bases from J, with 21 bases between. This chain's CDR3 is CASSLTWQPKDTQYF. In DNA, the CDR3 is TGTGCCAGCAGCCTTACCTGGCAGCCGAAGGATACCCAGTACTTC.

The CDR3 DNA follows: TGTGCCAGCAGCTCACAGGGTTCCAATGAGCAGTTCTTC. This sequence encodes CASSSQGSNEQFF. The chain is built from TRBV5-6 and TRBJ2-1, with a weak D call TRBD1 (6 bases). Germline CDR1 is SGHDT and CDR2 is YYEEEE. The CDR3 spans 13 residues. Trimming removed 3 bases from V and 6 bases from J, with 10 bases in between.

The chain is built from TRBV5-8 and TRBJ2-1; no clear D. The CDR3 covers 13 residues. From germline, CDR1 is SGHTS and CDR2 YDEGEE. V was pared by 2 bases and J by 5 bases, with 8 bases between. CDR3 nucleotides: TGTGCCAGCAGCTTTAAGGGCAACAATGAGCAGTTCTTC. Protein: CASSFKGNNEQFF.